This entry concerns a single TCR beta chain. The data belong to a study of control samples from healthy donors and cancer patients. Some clones are missing from TCRdb's copy, which holds only in-frame ones; the method was immunoSEQ multiplex PCR. Of under 130,000 clones in the sample, approximately 90% are singletons; the top ten hold approximately 20%. CDR1 is MRHNA, CDR2 SNTAGT, per germline. This CDR3 has 13 residues. V lost 0 bases and J 5 bases, leaving 6 bases between the germline ends. Sequencing was performed on PBMCs. V gene TRBV6-4 combines with J gene TRBJ2-3; D is perhaps TRBD1 (5 bases). This TCR came from a man aged 60-69 years with lung cancer. This chain's CDR3 is CASSDSRVDTQYF. CDR3 nucleotide sequence: TGTGCCAGCAGTGACTCCAGGGTAGATACGCAGTATTTT.